These T cell receptor beta chains were read from a single sample in a study of CD4+ T cells in melanoma. Here immunoSEQ multiplex PCR was the method, and the copy in TCRdb shows in-frame clones only, minus some. This table has 20,000 to 25,000 clones, about four fifths appearing once. The sequenced sample consisted of cells from a culture (not recorded whether cultured in vitro). The receptor source for this set is a human donor with melanoma. CDR3s include the opening cysteine and the closing phenylalanine or tryptophan. Each record gives: V gene, J gene, clone size, D gene, CDR3 DNA, CDR3 protein. The D gene is left open where the match is weak. The size field is filled for only some rows; it gives once, few, many or a size class.

V gene: TRBV6-6
J gene: TRBJ2-3
clone size: .
D gene: TRBD2
CDR3 DNA: TGTGCCAGCAGTTACCGCGGGGGGGCTTCAGATACGCAGTATTTT
CDR3 protein: CASSYRGGASDTQYF

V gene: TRBV6-5
J gene: TRBJ2-4
clone size: .
D gene: .
CDR3 DNA: TGTGCCAGCAGTGGACTGGTCAAAAACATTCAGTACTTC
CDR3 protein: CASSGLVKNIQYF

V gene: TRBV6-1
J gene: TRBJ2-3
clone size: .
D gene: TRBD2
CDR3 DNA: TGTGCCAGCAGATTACTAGCGGTCAGCACAGATACGCAGTATTTT
CDR3 protein: CASRLLAVSTDTQYF

V gene: TRBV2
J gene: TRBJ2-1
clone size: .
D gene: .
CDR3 DNA: TGTGCCAGCATTTGGGTACCCCCCTACAATGAGCAGTTCTTC
CDR3 protein: CASIWVPPYNEQFF

V gene: TRBV2
J gene: TRBJ2-1
clone size: .
D gene: TRBD1
CDR3 DNA: TGTGCCAGCAGGAGGGGACAGGGCGGCTCCTACAATGAGCAGTTCTTC
CDR3 protein: CASRRGQGGSYNEQFF

V gene: TRBV18
J gene: TRBJ1-4
clone size: .
D gene: .
CDR3 DNA: TGTGCCAGCTCATTCTCGGGTAGGGAAGGAAAACTGTTTTTT
CDR3 protein: CASSFSGREGKLFF

V gene: TRBV5-1
J gene: TRBJ1-1
clone size: .
D gene: .
CDR3 DNA: TGCGCCAGCAGGGAGCAGGAGAACACTGAAGCTTTCTTT
CDR3 protein: CASREQENTEAFF

V gene: TRBV7-8
J gene: TRBJ1-4
clone size: .
D gene: .
CDR3 DNA: TGTGCCAGCAGCTTATCCAGGGTTTCTAATGAAAAACTGTTTTTT
CDR3 protein: CASSLSRVSNEKLFF

V gene: TRBV6-5
J gene: TRBJ1-5
clone size: .
D gene: .
CDR3 DNA: TGTGCCAGCAGTTACGTTAGCAATCAGCCCCAGCATTTT
CDR3 protein: CASSYVSNQPQHF

V gene: TRBV6-5
J gene: TRBJ2-3
clone size: .
D gene: TRBD2
CDR3 DNA: TGTGCCAGCAGAAATAGCGGGGCTAGCACAGATACGCAGTATTTT
CDR3 protein: CASRNSGASTDTQYF

V gene: TRBV6-6
J gene: TRBJ2-1
clone size: once
D gene: .
CDR3 DNA: TGTGCCAGCAGTTTTTCCGGGACGCGTTGGGGTGAGCAGTTCTTC
CDR3 protein: CASSFSGTRWGEQFF

V gene: TRBV6-6
J gene: TRBJ2-2
clone size: .
D gene: .
CDR3 DNA: TGTGCCAGCAGTTACGCTATCACAGGGCCCGGGGAGCTGTTTTTT
CDR3 protein: CASSYAITGPGELFF

V gene: TRBV7-9
J gene: TRBJ2-5
clone size: .
D gene: TRBD1
CDR3 DNA: TGTGCCAGCAGCTCAAACCCCGGGGACAGGGGAGAGACCCAGTACTTC
CDR3 protein: CASSSNPGDRGETQYF

V gene: TRBV6-1
J gene: TRBJ2-2
clone size: .
D gene: TRBD2
CDR3 DNA: TGTGCCAGCGGGGAAGATCTGGCGGGGGGGCCCACCGGGGAGCTGTTTTTT
CDR3 protein: CASGEDLAGGPTGELFF

V gene: TRBV2
J gene: TRBJ1-2
clone size: .
D gene: TRBD1
CDR3 DNA: TGTGCCAGCAGTGTCAGAGGACAGGGCTATGGCTACACCTTC
CDR3 protein: CASSVRGQGYGYTF

V gene: TRBV9
J gene: TRBJ1-4
clone size: .
D gene: .
CDR3 DNA: TGTGCCAGTGGCAGGGGTGCAACTAATGAAAAACTGTTTTTT
CDR3 protein: CASGRGATNEKLFF